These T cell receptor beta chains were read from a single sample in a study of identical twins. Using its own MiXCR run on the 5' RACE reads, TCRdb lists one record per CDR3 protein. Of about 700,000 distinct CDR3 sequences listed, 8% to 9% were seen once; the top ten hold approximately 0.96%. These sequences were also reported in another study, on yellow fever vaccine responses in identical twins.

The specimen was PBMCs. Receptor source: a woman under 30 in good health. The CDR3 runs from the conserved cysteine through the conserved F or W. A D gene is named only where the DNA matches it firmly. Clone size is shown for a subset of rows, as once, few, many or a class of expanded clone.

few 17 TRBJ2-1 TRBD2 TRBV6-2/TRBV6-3 TGTGCCAGCGATGAGGACCTGGCTAGCCCGGGAGGGAATGAGCAGTTCTTC CASDEDLASPGGNEQFF
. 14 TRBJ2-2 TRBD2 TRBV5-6 TGTGCCAGCAGCTTGGTCACTAGCGGTGCGGAGCTGTTTTTT CASSLVTSGAELFF
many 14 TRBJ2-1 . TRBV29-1 TGCAGCGCCTATCCGGGACCCACCTTGGATGAGCAGTTCTTC CSAYPGPTLDEQFF
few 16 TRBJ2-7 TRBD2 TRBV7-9 TGTGCCAGCAGCTTAGGGCTAGCGGGGGGCGCCTACGAGCAGTACTTC CASSLGLAGGAYEQYF
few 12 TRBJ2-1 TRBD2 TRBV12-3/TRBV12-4 TGTGCCAGCGGAATTAAGGGCGGGAGTCAGTTCTTC CASGIKGGSQFF
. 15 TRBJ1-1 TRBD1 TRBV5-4 TGTGCCAGCAGCTCGGGACAGCAAACGGGAACTGAAGCTTTCTTT CASSSGQQTGTEAFF
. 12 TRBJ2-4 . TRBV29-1 TGCAGCGTCGAGGGGGGTCCAGGGATTCAGTACTTC CSVEGGPGIQYF
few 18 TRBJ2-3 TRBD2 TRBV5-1 TGCGCCAGCAGCTCAGGACTAGCGGGGGGTACCTCCACAGATACGCAGTATTTT CASSSGLAGGTSTDTQYF
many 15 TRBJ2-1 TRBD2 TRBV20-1 TGCAGTGCTCGCCAACTAGCGGGAGAGTCGGATGAGCAGTTCTTC CSARQLAGESDEQFF
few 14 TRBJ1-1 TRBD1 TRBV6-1 TGTGCCAGCAGTGATACAGGGGGGAACACTGAAGCTTTCTTT CASSDTGGNTEAFF
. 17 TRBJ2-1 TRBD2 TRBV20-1 TGCAGTGCTAGAGATTCAATAGGACTAGCTCTCTACAATGAGCAGTTCTTC CSARDSIGLALYNEQFF
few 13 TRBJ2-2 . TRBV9 TGTGCCAGCAGCGCGCTTTACACCGGGGAGCTGTTTTTT CASSALYTGELFF
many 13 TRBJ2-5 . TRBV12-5 TGTGCTAGTGGTCCTGGGGACCAAGAGACCCAGTACTTC CASGPGDQETQYF
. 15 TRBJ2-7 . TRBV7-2 TGTGCCAGCAGCTTAGCCCCCGCGCTGGCCTACGAGCAGTACTTC CASSLAPALAYEQYF
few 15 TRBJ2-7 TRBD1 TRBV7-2 TGTGCCAGCAGATTTAAACAGGGGGTACCGTACGAGCAGTACTTC CASRFKQGVPYEQYF
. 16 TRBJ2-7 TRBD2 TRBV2 TGTGCCAGCAACACAGGGGGAGTGACTAGCGGGCTTAAGGAGTACTTC CASNTGGVTSGLKEYF
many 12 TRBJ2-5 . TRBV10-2 TGCGCCAGCAGTGTAGGTGAAGAGACCCAGTACTTC CASSVGEETQYF
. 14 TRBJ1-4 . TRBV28 TGTGCCAGCAGTTTAAAGGGGGGTTTGAAAAAACTGTTTTTT CASSLKGGLKKLFF
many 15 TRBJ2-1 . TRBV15 TGTGCCACCAGCAACTTCGGGTACTCCTACAATGAGCAGTTCTTC CATSNFGYSYNEQFF
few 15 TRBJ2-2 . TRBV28 TGTGCCAGCAGTTTAGGAGGGCCCGACACCGGGGAGCTGTTTTTT CASSLGGPDTGELFF
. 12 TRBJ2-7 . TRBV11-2 TGTGCCAGCAGTTGGCGCCATTACGAGCAGTACTTC CASSWRHYEQYF
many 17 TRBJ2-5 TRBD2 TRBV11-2 TGTGCCAGCAGAGACAGGCTAGCGGGAGGGCCTGGGGAGACCCAGTACTTC CASRDRLAGGPGETQYF
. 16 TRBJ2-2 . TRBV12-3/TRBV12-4 TGTGCCAGCAGTTTAGAGGTGCGCGGGAACACCGGGGAGCTGTTTTTT CASSLEVRGNTGELFF
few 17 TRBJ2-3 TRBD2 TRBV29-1 TGCAGCGCGGAGGGGCTCCAGGAGGCGGGAGGTCGCGATACGCAGTATTTT CSAEGLQEAGGRDTQYF
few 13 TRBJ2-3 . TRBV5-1 TGCGCCAGCAGCCCGACTCCGTCAGATACGCAGTATTTT CASSPTPSDTQYF
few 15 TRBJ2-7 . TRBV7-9 TGTGCCAGCAGCTTTTTGGGGGGTAAACGCGACGAGCAGTACTTC CASSFLGGKRDEQYF
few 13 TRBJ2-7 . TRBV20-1 TGCAGTGCTCCTAAGATGGACTCCTACGAGCAGTACTTC CSAPKMDSYEQYF
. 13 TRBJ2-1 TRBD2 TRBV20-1 TGCAGTGCAAGCGGGGGGGGAGGCAATGAGCAGTTCTTC CSASGGGGNEQFF
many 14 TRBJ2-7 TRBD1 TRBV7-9 TGTGCCAGCAGCGGGACAGGGAACTCCTACGAGCAGTACTTC CASSGTGNSYEQYF
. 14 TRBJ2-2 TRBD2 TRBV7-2 TGTGCCAGCAGCCTAGGACTAGCGAGCGGGGAGCTGTTTTTT CASSLGLASGELFF
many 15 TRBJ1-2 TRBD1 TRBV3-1 TGTGCCAGCAGCCAAGGGGACAGGGGATACTATGGCTACACCTTC CASSQGDRGYYGYTF
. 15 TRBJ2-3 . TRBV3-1 TGTGCCAGCAGCCCCCGGCAGGGCCAAAGAGATACGCAGTATTTT CASSPRQGQRDTQYF
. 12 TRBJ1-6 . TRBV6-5 TGTGCCAGCAGTTACCCGTCTTCACCCCTCCACTTT CASSYPSSPLHF
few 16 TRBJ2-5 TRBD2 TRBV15 TGTGCCACCAGCAGAGTTGGCCGGGAGGGCCGGGAGACCCAGTACTTC CATSRVGREGRETQYF
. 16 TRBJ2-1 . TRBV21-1 TGTGCCAGCAGCAAACCGGGACTAGCGGGATGGAATGAGCAGTTCTTC CASSKPGLAGWNEQFF
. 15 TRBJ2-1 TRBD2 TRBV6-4 TGTGCCAGCAGGACGACTAGCGGGGGGGCCGGAGAGCAGTTCTTC CASRTTSGGAGEQFF
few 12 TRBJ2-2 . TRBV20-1 TGCAGTGCTGCCAGGAACACCGGGGAGCTGTTTTTT CSAARNTGELFF
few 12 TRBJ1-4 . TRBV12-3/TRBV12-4 TGTGCCAGCAGGGACAGTAATGAAAAACTGTTTTTT CASRDSNEKLFF
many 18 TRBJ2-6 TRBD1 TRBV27 TGTGCCAGCAGTTTAGAAGGACAGGGAGGTGCTGGGGCCAACGTCCTGACTTTC CASSLEGQGGAGANVLTF
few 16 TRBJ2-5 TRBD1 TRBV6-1 TGTGCCAGCAGTAGACAAAGAGGGGACAGGCTAGAGACCCAGTACTTC CASSRQRGDRLETQYF
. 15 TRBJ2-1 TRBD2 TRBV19 TGTGCCAGTAGTGTAAGACTAGCGGTGGTCGGTGAGCAGTTCTTC CASSVRLAVVGEQFF
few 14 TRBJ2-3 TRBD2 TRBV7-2 TGTGCCAGCAACCTACTAGCGGGGGTGGATACGCAGTATTTT CASNLLAGVDTQYF
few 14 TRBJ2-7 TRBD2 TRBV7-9 TGTGCCAGCAGCTCTAGCGGGTTGGGGTACGAGCAGTACTTC CASSSSGLGYEQYF